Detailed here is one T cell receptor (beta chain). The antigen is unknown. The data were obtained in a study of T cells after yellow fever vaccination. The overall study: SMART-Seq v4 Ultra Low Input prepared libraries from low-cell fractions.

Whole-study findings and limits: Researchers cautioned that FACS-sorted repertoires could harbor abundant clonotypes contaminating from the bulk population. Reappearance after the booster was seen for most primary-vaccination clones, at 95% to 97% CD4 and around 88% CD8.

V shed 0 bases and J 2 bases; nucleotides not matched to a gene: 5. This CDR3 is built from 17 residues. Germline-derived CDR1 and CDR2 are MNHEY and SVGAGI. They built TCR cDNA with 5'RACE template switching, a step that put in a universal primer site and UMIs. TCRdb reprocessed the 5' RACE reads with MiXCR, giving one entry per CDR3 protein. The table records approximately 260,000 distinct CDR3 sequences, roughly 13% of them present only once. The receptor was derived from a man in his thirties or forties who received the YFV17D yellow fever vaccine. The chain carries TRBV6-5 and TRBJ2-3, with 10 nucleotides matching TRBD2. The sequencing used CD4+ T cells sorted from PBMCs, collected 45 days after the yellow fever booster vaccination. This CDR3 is CASSYSTSGTYTDTQYF. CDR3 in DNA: TGTGCCAGCAGTTACTCAACTAGCGGGACATACACAGATACGCAGTATTTT.